This TCR beta chain was documented in a study of read filtering for tumor transcriptome and immune sequencing. The overall study: Revised staging placed eight or nine patients in R-ISS I, 15 to 20 in II, six or seven in III. Study results and caveats: In IR-seq, single-read clonotypes were about 80% of clonotypes but 3% to 3.5% of reads.

Every patient had bone marrow sampled while the disease was active. On this clonotype itself: What it binds is not known.

Molecular barcoded adaptors covering alpha/delta and beta/gamma chains were used on about 0.4 ug RNA. In TCRdb, the reads were re-called with MiXCR into one record per CDR3 protein. Of tens of thousands of distinct CDR3 sequences detected, more than 10% appear once; the ten largest clones hold 13% to 15%. The CDR3 length is 17 residues. CDR1 is MNHEY, CDR2 SMNVEV, per germline (reference sequence). V lost 5 bases to trimming and J lost 1 base, with 17 bases between them. The material sequenced was a population of CD138-negative cells sorted from bone marrow. The sequence was obtained from a donor at least 40 years old with multiple myeloma. The chain combines TRBV27 with TRBJ2-2; the D gene is possibly TRBD2 (7 bases). Here the CDR3 DNA reads TGTGCCAGCAGTAGACCCCCGGGGGGCCTGAACACCGGGGAGCTGTTTTTT. Amino acid sequence: CASSRPPGGLNTGELFF.